Sequencing of this T cell receptor (beta chain) was carried out in a study of blood T cell repertoires in COVID-19. Recruitment covered over 20 US areas and drew participants whose ages spanned 18 to 89 years. The table came from immunoSEQ multiplex PCR; TCRdb's copy has only in-frame clones and leaves some out. This table has 200,000 to 250,000 clones, over 75% appearing once. The length of the CDR3 is 13 residues. Deletions cut 2 bases from V and 1 base from J, with 5 bases between. In germline, CDR1 is KGHSH, CDR2 LQKENI. The source is a woman in her fifties or sixties who had recovered from COVID-19. The chain recombines TRBV18 with TRBJ1-1; D is unresolved. The source material was PBMCs or T cells enriched from blood (not recorded which). The CDR3 coding sequence is TGTGCCAGCTCACCAGCACAGAACACTGAAGCTTTCTTT. It specifies CASSPAQNTEAFF.